This entry describes one TCR beta chain. Its antigen is undetermined. Repertoires were generated with immunoSEQ multiplex PCR, while TCRdb's copy carries only in-frame clones and drops some. Of over 20,000 clones in the sample, approximately 85% were seen once. These data belong to a study of T cells in localized non-small cell lung cancer. Points from the study as a whole: Clonality of T cells reached its maximum in uninvolved adjacent lung, surpassing tumor. Detection in adjacent lung was observed for a median 57 of the top 100 tumor clones.

This specimen consisted of peripheral blood mononuclear cells, obtained before any cancer treatment. The source is a male donor aged 60 or older with stage II lung adenocarcinoma.

The CDR3, as DNA: TGTGCCAGCAGCTTAGCCGGGACAGGGATCGAGCAGTACTTC. This codes for CASSLAGTGIEQYF. The chain has TRBV7-9 and TRBJ2-7; 9 nucleotides match TRBD1. V was clipped by 0 bases and J by 6 bases; unmatched bases: 3. The CDR3 sequence is 14 residues long. In germline, CDR1 is SEHNR, CDR2 FQNEAQ (reference sequence).